The next 20 T cell receptor beta chains were all read from a single sample in a study of OX40 agonist ivuxolimab in advanced cancers. Here immunoSEQ multiplex PCR was the method, and the copy in TCRdb shows in-frame clones only, minus some. The sample lists 72,000 or so clones, nearly 90% occurring once. This sample comprised CD4+ or CD8+ T cells sorted from blood, obtained in a trial of the OX40 agonist ivuxolimab. The receptors were sampled from an adult with an advanced solid tumor such as melanoma, head and neck, liver or kidney cancer.

This chain joins TRBV10-2 and TRBJ2-7; D is uncertain. V was clipped by 5 bases and J by 4 bases, with 6 bases between them. The CDR3 has 11 amino acids. Germline CDR1 is WSHSY and CDR2 is SAAADI. The CDR3 reads CASSSLYEQYF. In nucleotides, the CDR3 is TGCGCCAGCAGTTCCCTGTACGAGCAGTACTTC.

The gene calls are TRBV10-3 and TRBJ2-1; 12 nucleotides agree with TRBD2. V was pared by 2 bases and J by 7 bases, with 9 bases of the junction left unmatched. From germline, CDR1 is ENHRY and CDR2 SYGVKD. The CDR3 sequence is 17 residues long. The CDR3 spells CAISEPGLAGFGNEQFF. The CDR3 nucleotides read TGTGCCATCAGTGAGCCCGGACTAGCGGGGTTTGGGAATGAGCAGTTCTTC.

Regarding this clone: A junction end diverges from the germline sequence, so it may reflect a read error. The chain links TRBV30 to TRBJ2-7; TRBD1 matches 10 bases. This CDR3 contains 15 residues. The germline V gene has CDR1 GTSNPN and CDR2 SVGIG (reference sequence). The CDR3 protein is CASSGGTGDAYEQYF. The CDR3 bases are TGTGCCTCGAGTGGGGGGACAGGGGACGCTTACGAGCAGTACTTC.

CDR3 protein: CASSLASNTGELFF. The CDR3 region has the DNA TGTGCCAGCAGCTTAGCCTCGAACACCGGGGAGCTGTTTTTT. This rearrangement joins TRBV7-9 to TRBJ2-2; D is uncertain. V was pared by 0 bases and J by 0 bases, with 2 bases between. This CDR3 region has 14 residues. Looked up from germline, CDR1 is SEHNR and CDR2 is FQNEAQ (reference sequence).

The chain uses TRBV19 and TRBJ2-3; D is perhaps TRBD1 or TRBD2 (5 bases each). From germline, CDR1 is LNHDA and CDR2 SQIVND (reference sequence). Between the trimmed V and J ends, which lost 8 bases and 0 bases, there was a span of 12 bases. This CDR3 region has 14 residues. The CDR3: CASGTMTSTDTQYF. CDR3 DNA sequence: TGTGCCAGTGGGACCATGACAAGCACAGATACGCAGTATTTT.

This clone was seen once. The chain links TRBV14 to TRBJ1-1, with D hard to call. V was pared by 4 bases and J by 8 bases, with 8 bases between. The CDR3 contains 11 residues. In germline, CDR1 is SGHDN, CDR2 FVKESK. CDR3 sequence: CASSRLGEAFF. Written as DNA, the CDR3 is TGTGCCAGCAGCCGACTGGGGGAAGCTTTCTTT.

Turning to this clone: This sample includes further DNA sequences coding for the same CDR3. The V call is TRBV9, the J call TRBJ1-1, with 11 bases that match TRBD1. CDR3 length equals 15 residues. V shed 3 bases, J shed 1 base, and the junction held 2 bases outside the gene matches. The germline CDR1 and CDR2 sequences are SGDLS and YYNGEE. The CDR3 region has the DNA TGTGCCAGCAGCGGTGGGACAGGGGGGAACACTGAAGCTTTCTTT. Amino acids: CASSGGTGGNTEAFF.

The gene calls are TRBV27 and TRBJ1-5; D gene unclear. The CDR3 covers 13 residues. Per the germline V gene, CDR1 is MNHEY and CDR2 is SMNVEV (reference sequence). Trimming cost V 4 bases and J 6 bases, with 10 bases left between them. CDR3 in DNA: TGTGCCAGCAGTTATAGGGAGGGTCAGCCCCAGCATTTT. It yields the protein CASSYREGQPQHF.

This rearrangement joins TRBV5-1 to TRBJ2-1; TRBD2 is a possible D gene (6 bases). This CDR3 spans 13 amino acids. Germline assignment: CDR1 SGHRS and CDR2 YFSETQ. The V end was cut by 4 bases, the J end by 7 bases, with 12 bases between. CDR3 sequence reads: CASSKLGGNEQFF. CDR3 in DNA: TGCGCCAGCAGCAAACTAGGAGGGAATGAGCAGTTCTTC. The complete variable domain, with remaining parts taken from reference TRBV5-1 and TRBJ2-1, reads KAGVTQTPRYLIKTRGQQVTLSCSPISGHRSVSWYQQTPGQGLQFLFEYFSETQRNKGNFPGRFSGRQFSNSRSEMNVSTLELGDSALYLCASSKLGGNEQFFGPGTRLTVL.

The V call is TRBV6-6, the J call TRBJ1-1; possible D gene TRBD1, 5 bases. The V end was cut by 6 bases, the J end by 1 base, with 12 bases between. Germline V gene sequence: CDR1 MNHNY, CDR2 SVGAGI (reference sequence). CDR3 length: 14 residues. In nucleotides, the CDR3 is TGTGCCAGCAGGAGCGGGGCGGCGAACACTGAAGCTTTCTTT. It is translated as CASRSGAANTEAFF.

V gene TRBV5-5 combines with J gene TRBJ1-2; 7 nucleotides line up with TRBD1. Losses at the gene ends were 0 bases for V and 2 bases for J; bases not matched to a gene: 13. This CDR3 has 18 amino acids. Germline CDR1 and CDR2: SGHKS and YYEKEE (reference sequence). CDR3 nucleotide sequence: TGTGCCAGCAGCTTGGTACCTATAGGGACAGCGACGAACTATGGCTACACCTTC. Protein: CASSLVPIGTATNYGYTF.

This rearrangement joins TRBV7-2 to TRBJ2-1; tentatively, D is TRBD2 (6 bases). The CDR3 totals 15 residues. Trimming removed 1 base at V and 12 bases at J, with 19 bases between. Germline lookup yields CDR1 SGHTA and CDR2 FQGNSA. CDR3 loop: CASSLEVGRNGGQFF. In DNA, the CDR3 is TGTGCCAGCAGCTTAGAAGTTGGGAGGAATGGGGGGCAGTTCTTC.

The chain has TRBV18 and TRBJ1-2; D uncertain. CDR3 size: 16 residues. V was trimmed by 3 bases and J by 4 bases, leaving 18 bases between them. In germline, CDR1 is KGHSH, CDR2 LQKENI. The DNA for the CDR3 is TGTGCCAGCTCACCGTCGACGTCCGGGGTGGGCTATGGCTACACCTTC. Amino acid sequence: CASSPSTSGVGYGYTF.

This rearrangement joins TRBV27 to TRBJ1-3; the D is unclear. The CDR3 loop spans 15 amino acids. From germline, CDR1 is MNHEY and CDR2 SMNVEV (reference sequence). The V and J ends lost 3 bases and 1 base respectively, with 10 bases between them. The CDR3 is CASSFSVGSGNTIYF. The CDR3 DNA sequence: TGTGCCAGCAGTTTCTCCGTCGGATCTGGAAACACCATATATTTT.

The rearrangement links TRBV5-1 to TRBJ2-1, with TRBD1 matching over 8 bases. The CDR3 has 15 residues. The germline V gene has CDR1 SGHRS and CDR2 YFSETQ. V shed 3 bases, J shed 0 bases, and the junction held 2 bases outside the gene matches. CDR3: CASSSTGDSYNEQFF. CDR3 bases: TGCGCCAGCAGCTCGACAGGGGACTCCTACAATGAGCAGTTCTTC.

This clone has just a few counts. The chain carries TRBV7-2 and TRBJ2-7, with D maybe TRBD1 (5 bases). The germline gives CDR1 SGHTA, CDR2 FQGNSA. The length of the CDR3 is 14 residues. The ends were cut back, 6 bases at V and 5 bases at J, with 17 bases in the middle. CDR3 sequence: CASRGHARPDEQYF. The CDR3 bases are TGTGCCAGCAGAGGACACGCTAGACCCGACGAGCAGTACTTC.

The chain links TRBV7-9 to TRBJ1-1, with D uncertain. V lost 4 bases, J lost 3 bases, and 12 bases lay in between. This CDR3 region has 14 residues. The germline V gene encodes CDR1 SEHNR and CDR2 FQNEAQ (reference sequence). The CDR3 is CASSWVPWDTEAFF. In nucleotides, the CDR3 is TGTGCCAGCAGCTGGGTTCCCTGGGACACTGAAGCTTTCTTT. Looking up the rest from reference TRBV7-9 and TRBJ1-1 gives the full variable domain: DTGVSQNPRHKITKRGQNVTFRCDPISEHNRLYWYRQTLGQGPEFLTYFQNEAQLEKSRLLSDRFSAERPKGSFSTLEIQRTEQGDSAMYLCASSWVPWDTEAFFGQGTRLTVV.

The rearrangement joins TRBV4-1 to TRBJ2-4; D is possibly TRBD1 (5 bases). V was clipped by 3 bases and J by 12 bases, with 12 bases between them. CDR3 length: 12 amino acids. Germline V gene lookup returns CDR1 MGHRA and CDR2 YSYEKL. CDR3 sequence (DNA): TGCGCCAGCAGCCACCGTCAGGGCAGTCAGTACTTC. The encoded protein is CASSHRQGSQYF.

V gene TRBV6-5 combines with J gene TRBJ2-7; 8 nucleotides line up with TRBD1. The CDR3 consists of 14 residues. V lost 5 bases to trimming and J lost 5 bases; unmatched junction nucleotides: 8. Germline lookup yields CDR1 MNHEY and CDR2 SVGAGI. CDR3 DNA sequence: TGTGCCAGCAGTCCAGGACAGGGCGTAAACGAGCAGTACTTC. Translated, it gives CASSPGQGVNEQYF.

The sample holds one count of this clone. As DNA, the CDR3 is TGCGCCAGCAGCCAACGACAGGGGTTGAAGGATGAAGCTTTCTTT. Translation: CASSQRQGLKDEAFF. The V call is TRBV4-3, the J call TRBJ1-1; 8 bases line up with TRBD1. The CDR3 contains 15 residues. CDR1 and CDR2 (germline): LGHNA, YSLEER. With 2 bases clipped from V and 7 bases from J, the junction kept 9 bases outside the gene matches.